The T cell receptor (beta chain) under discussion was sequenced for a study of T cell repertoires in cytomegalovirus infection. Trimming took 3 bases from V and 7 from J, leaving 6 bases between them. This CDR3 contains 12 residues. From germline, CDR1 is KGHDR and CDR2 SFDVKD. TCRdb recomputed calls from the reads with MiXCR, one row per CDR3 protein. The profile covers about 740,000 distinct CDR3 sequences, with under 40% appearing a single time and 2.8% taken by the ten largest. The chain employs TRBV24-1 and TRBJ2-1, with D unresolved. The sample was PBMCs. The receptor was derived from a human donor in good health (CMV status not recorded). Some clones in this sample may be carry-over from other donors' samples. The DNA of the CDR3 is TGTGCCACCAGTGATCCACCTAATGAGCAGTTCTTC. Its protein is CATSDPPNEQFF.